This section outlines one TCR beta chain sequence together with its context. The data originate from a study of blood T cell repertoires in COVID-19. Study as a whole: Some COVID-19 samples were acute and others convalescent; all came from the United States, Italy and Spain. T cells, B-cell-depleted T cells, or PBMCs provided the cDNA or gDNA that served as material.

The CDR3 loop spans 14 amino acids. In germline, CDR1 is MRHNA, CDR2 SNTAGT. V lost 2 bases and J 4 bases, leaving 10 bases between the germline ends. Authors' data handling: Researchers report that nucleated cell counts were estimated from reference gene primer amplification. Profiled with immunoSEQ multiplex PCR; TCRdb holds only in-frame clones, not every one. V and J calls and clone size follow that table, whereas D and trimming were derived from the DNA. The table includes under 200,000 clones, around 83% detected once. This chain uses TRBV6-4 with TRBJ2-3; maybe TRBD1 (5 bases). Sequenced sample: peripheral blood. The TCR sequence derives from a man aged 45 to 65 with active or convalescent COVID-19. The CDR3 nucleotides are TGTGCCAGCAGTGACAGGGGTGGGGCAGATACGCAGTATTTT. Its translation: CASSDRGGADTQYF.